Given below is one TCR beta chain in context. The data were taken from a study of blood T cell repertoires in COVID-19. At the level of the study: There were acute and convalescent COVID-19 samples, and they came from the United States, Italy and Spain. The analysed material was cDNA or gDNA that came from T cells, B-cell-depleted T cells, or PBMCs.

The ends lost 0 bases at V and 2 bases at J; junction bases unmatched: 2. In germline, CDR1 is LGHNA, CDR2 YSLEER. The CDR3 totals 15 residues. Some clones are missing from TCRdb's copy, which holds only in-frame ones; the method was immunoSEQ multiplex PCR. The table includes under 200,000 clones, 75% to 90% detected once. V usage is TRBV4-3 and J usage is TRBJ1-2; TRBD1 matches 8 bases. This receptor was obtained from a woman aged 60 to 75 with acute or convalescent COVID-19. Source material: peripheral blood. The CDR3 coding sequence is TGCGCCAGCAGCCAAGAATACAGGGGGAACTATGGCTACACCTTC. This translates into CASSQEYRGNYGYTF.